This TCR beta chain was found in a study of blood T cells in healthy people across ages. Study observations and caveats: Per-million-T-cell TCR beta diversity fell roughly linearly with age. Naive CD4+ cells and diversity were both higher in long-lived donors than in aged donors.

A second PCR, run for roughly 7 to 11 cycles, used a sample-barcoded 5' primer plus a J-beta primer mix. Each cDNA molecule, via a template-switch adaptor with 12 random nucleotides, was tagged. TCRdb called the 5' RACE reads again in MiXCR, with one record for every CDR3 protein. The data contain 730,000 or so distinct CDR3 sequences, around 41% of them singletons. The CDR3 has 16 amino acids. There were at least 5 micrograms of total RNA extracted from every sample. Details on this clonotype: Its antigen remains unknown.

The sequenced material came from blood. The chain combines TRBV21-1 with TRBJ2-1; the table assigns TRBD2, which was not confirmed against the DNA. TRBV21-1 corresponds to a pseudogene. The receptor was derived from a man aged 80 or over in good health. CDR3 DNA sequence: TGTGCCAGCAGCACCCCACTAGCGGGGGGGTTATATGAGCAGTTCTTC. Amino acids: CASSTPLAGGLYEQFF.